This is a list of T cell receptor beta chains from one sample in a study of blood T cell repertoires in COVID-19. The protocol was immunoSEQ multiplex PCR, while the TCRdb copy is restricted to in-frame clones and leaves out a portion. The sample holds over 60,000 clones; 65% to 90% are singletons and the top ten take roughly 11%. Sequencing input: peripheral blood. The source of these receptors is a man aged 70 or older with active or convalescent COVID-19. Each CDR3 is given with its conserved first and last residue. The order of the fields is J gene, V gene, D gene, clone size, CDR3 protein, CDR3 DNA. D genes are given only for firm matches. Clone size, where shown, is once, few, many, or a class for clones that have expanded.

j_gene: TRBJ2-7
v_gene: TRBV28
d_gene: -
abundance: -
CDR3aa: CASSLSREQYF
CDR3nt: TGTGCCAGCAGTTTATCGCGCGAGCAGTACTTC

j_gene: TRBJ1-1
v_gene: TRBV4-1
d_gene: TRBD1
abundance: -
CDR3aa: CASSQEVTGDTEAFF
CDR3nt: TGCGCCAGCAGCCAAGAGGTAACAGGGGACACTGAAGCTTTCTTT

j_gene: TRBJ2-7
v_gene: TRBV6-5
d_gene: TRBD2
abundance: few
CDR3aa: CASSYSFTGRAYEQYF
CDR3nt: TGTGCCAGCAGTTACTCGTTTACTGGGAGGGCCTACGAGCAGTACTTC

j_gene: TRBJ1-5
v_gene: TRBV24-1
d_gene: TRBD1
abundance: once
CDR3aa: CATSDSGQINQPQHF
CDR3nt: TGTGCCACCAGTGATTCGGGACAGATCAATCAGCCCCAGCATTTT

j_gene: TRBJ2-2
v_gene: TRBV29-1
d_gene: TRBD2
abundance: -
CDR3aa: CSVKGSGTFTGELFF
CDR3nt: TGCAGCGTGAAGGGTAGCGGGACGTTCACCGGGGAGCTGTTTTTT

j_gene: TRBJ2-7
v_gene: TRBV5-5
d_gene: TRBD2
abundance: -
CDR3aa: CASSMGPETSGYYEQYF
CDR3nt: TGTGCCAGCAGCATGGGACCGGAGACTAGCGGATACTACGAGCAGTACTTC

j_gene: TRBJ1-3
v_gene: TRBV6-5
d_gene: -
abundance: -
CDR3aa: CASKRGELGNTIYF
CDR3nt: TGTGCCAGTAAGAGAGGAGAACTTGGAAACACCATATATTTT

j_gene: TRBJ1-5
v_gene: TRBV4-1
d_gene: TRBD1
abundance: -
CDR3aa: CASSLGQGASGQPQHF
CDR3nt: TGCGCCAGCAGCCTAGGACAGGGGGCAAGTGGTCAGCCCCAGCATTTT

j_gene: TRBJ2-7
v_gene: TRBV28
d_gene: -
abundance: -
CDR3aa: CASSLRQSYEQYF
CDR3nt: TGTGCCAGCAGTTTAAGACAGTCCTACGAGCAGTACTTC

j_gene: TRBJ1-2
v_gene: TRBV6-2/TRBV6-3
d_gene: TRBD1
abundance: once
CDR3aa: CASSLQPLGQGGSGYTF
CDR3nt: TGTGCCAGCAGTTTACAGCCCCTCGGACAGGGAGGATCTGGCTACACCTTC

j_gene: TRBJ2-3
v_gene: TRBV27
d_gene: TRBD1
abundance: -
CDR3aa: CASSSGQGFLGDTQYF
CDR3nt: TGTGCCAGCAGTTCGGGACAGGGTTTCTTGGGGGATACGCAGTATTTT

j_gene: TRBJ1-1
v_gene: TRBV7-2
d_gene: -
abundance: -
CDR3aa: CASSLGKGWGQAFF
CDR3nt: TGTGCCAGCAGCTTAGGGAAGGGGTGGGGTCAAGCTTTCTTT

j_gene: TRBJ2-3
v_gene: TRBV14
d_gene: -
abundance: -
CDR3aa: CASSRDGFPDTQYF
CDR3nt: TGTGCCAGCAGCCGAGACGGTTTTCCAGATACGCAGTATTTT

j_gene: TRBJ1-5
v_gene: TRBV30
d_gene: -
abundance: -
CDR3aa: CAWSGPGWGPQPQHF
CDR3nt: TGTGCCTGGAGTGGGCCTGGATGGGGCCCTCAGCCCCAGCATTTT

j_gene: TRBJ2-1
v_gene: TRBV9
d_gene: TRBD2
abundance: -
CDR3aa: CASSVAILAGNNEQFF
CDR3nt: TGTGCCAGCAGCGTAGCAATACTAGCGGGGAACAATGAGCAGTTCTTC

j_gene: TRBJ2-3
v_gene: TRBV28
d_gene: -
abundance: -
CDR3aa: CASSLGGRADTQYF
CDR3nt: TGTGCCAGCAGTTTGGGGGGTCGCGCAGATACGCAGTATTTT

j_gene: TRBJ1-3
v_gene: TRBV5-1
d_gene: TRBD1
abundance: -
CDR3aa: CASSLGQGRNTIYF
CDR3nt: TGCGCCAGCAGCTTGGGACAGGGGCGAAACACCATATATTTT

j_gene: TRBJ1-1
v_gene: TRBV10-3
d_gene: TRBD1
abundance: few
CDR3aa: CAISGTGGNTEAFF
CDR3nt: TGTGCCATCAGTGGGACAGGGGGCAACACTGAAGCTTTCTTT

j_gene: TRBJ2-3
v_gene: TRBV28
d_gene: -
abundance: -
CDR3aa: CASTPPTGGTQYF
CDR3nt: TGTGCCAGCACCCCCCCCACAGGCGGTACGCAGTATTTT

j_gene: TRBJ1-2
v_gene: TRBV27
d_gene: -
abundance: -
CDR3aa: CASSSTGGGYGYTF
CDR3nt: TGTGCCAGCAGTTCTACGGGGGGCGGCTATGGCTACACCTTC

j_gene: TRBJ2-1
v_gene: TRBV19
d_gene: TRBD2
abundance: -
CDR3aa: CASSGGRAGDEQFF
CDR3nt: TGTGCCAGTAGTGGCGGGAGGGCCGGGGATGAGCAGTTCTTC

j_gene: TRBJ2-1
v_gene: TRBV11-2
d_gene: TRBD1
abundance: few
CDR3aa: CASSSTPDRGKGNEQFF
CDR3nt: TGTGCCAGCAGCTCTACCCCGGACAGGGGTAAGGGAAATGAGCAGTTCTTC

j_gene: TRBJ1-4
v_gene: TRBV10-3
d_gene: -
abundance: -
CDR3aa: CASGQTATNEKLFF
CDR3nt: TGTGCCAGCGGACAGACAGCAACTAATGAAAAACTGTTTTTT

j_gene: TRBJ2-1
v_gene: TRBV6-2/TRBV6-3
d_gene: TRBD2
abundance: -
CDR3aa: CASSPPGLAGEVFF
CDR3nt: TGTGCCAGCAGTCCGCCGGGACTAGCGGGAGAGGTGTTCTTC

j_gene: TRBJ1-6
v_gene: TRBV19
d_gene: -
abundance: -
CDR3aa: CASSKTGSRGYSPLHF
CDR3nt: TGTGCCAGTAGTAAGACAGGTTCCAGAGGATACTCACCCCTCCACTTT

j_gene: TRBJ1-1
v_gene: TRBV29-1
d_gene: -
abundance: few
CDR3aa: CSVCSRLGTEAFF
CDR3nt: TGCAGCGTTTGCTCGAGGTTGGGCACTGAAGCTTTCTTT

j_gene: TRBJ2-7
v_gene: TRBV4-1
d_gene: TRBD2
abundance: -
CDR3aa: CASSSPGGRAYREQYF
CDR3nt: TGCGCCAGCAGCTCACCGGGCGGGAGGGCCTATAGGGAGCAGTACTTC

j_gene: TRBJ2-1
v_gene: TRBV28
d_gene: -
abundance: once
CDR3aa: CASSPTMSLAYNEQFF
CDR3nt: TGTGCCAGCAGTCCCACGATGTCGCTAGCGTACAATGAGCAGTTCTTC

j_gene: TRBJ2-1
v_gene: TRBV5-1
d_gene: TRBD2
abundance: once
CDR3aa: CASSFSSGSNNEQFF
CDR3nt: TGCGCCAGCAGCTTTTCTAGCGGGAGTAACAATGAGCAGTTCTTC

j_gene: TRBJ2-3
v_gene: TRBV7-8
d_gene: -
abundance: -
CDR3aa: CASSLSDTQYF
CDR3nt: TGTGCCAGCAGCTTATCGGATACGCAGTATTTT

j_gene: TRBJ1-4
v_gene: TRBV6-5
d_gene: TRBD1
abundance: -
CDR3aa: CASSTQGKGEKLFF
CDR3nt: TGTGCCAGCAGTACACAGGGGAAAGGTGAAAAACTGTTTTTT

j_gene: TRBJ2-7
v_gene: TRBV5-5
d_gene: TRBD1
abundance: -
CDR3aa: CASSLGQGSYEQYF
CDR3nt: TGTGCCAGCAGCCTAGGACAGGGATCCTACGAGCAGTACTTC

j_gene: TRBJ2-1
v_gene: TRBV5-1
d_gene: -
abundance: -
CDR3aa: CASSSMGANEQFF
CDR3nt: TGCGCCAGCAGCTCCATGGGGGCCAATGAGCAGTTCTTC

j_gene: TRBJ1-2
v_gene: TRBV28
d_gene: TRBD1
abundance: -
CDR3aa: CASTTPLDRSNYGYTF
CDR3nt: TGTGCCAGCACCACGCCCCTGGACAGGTCTAACTATGGCTACACCTTC

j_gene: TRBJ1-4
v_gene: TRBV27
d_gene: -
abundance: -
CDR3aa: CASSLSRVSEKLFF
CDR3nt: TGTGCCAGCAGTTTATCGCGGGTCAGCGAAAAACTGTTTTTT

j_gene: TRBJ2-1
v_gene: TRBV7-9
d_gene: TRBD2
abundance: -
CDR3aa: CASSKGLAGINEQFF
CDR3nt: TGTGCCAGCAGCAAAGGACTAGCGGGAATCAATGAGCAGTTCTTC

j_gene: TRBJ1-2
v_gene: TRBV28
d_gene: TRBD1
abundance: once
CDR3aa: CASSSPGQGYNYGYTF
CDR3nt: TGTGCCAGCAGTTCCCCGGGACAGGGCTACAACTATGGCTACACCTTC

j_gene: TRBJ1-1
v_gene: TRBV19
d_gene: TRBD1
abundance: -
CDR3aa: CASGTGGNTEAFF
CDR3nt: TGTGCCAGCGGGACAGGGGGGAACACTGAAGCTTTCTTT

j_gene: TRBJ2-1
v_gene: TRBV30
d_gene: -
abundance: -
CDR3aa: CAWSVGRGNEQFF
CDR3nt: TGTGCCTGGAGTGTGGGGAGGGGGAATGAGCAGTTCTTC

j_gene: TRBJ1-1
v_gene: TRBV18
d_gene: -
abundance: -
CDR3aa: CASSPPTETNTEAFF
CDR3nt: TGTGCCAGCTCACCACCGACAGAAACGAACACTGAAGCTTTCTTT

j_gene: TRBJ1-4
v_gene: TRBV28
d_gene: TRBD1
abundance: -
CDR3aa: CATCPGGIEKLFF
CDR3nt: TGTGCCACGTGCCCAGGGGGCATTGAAAAACTGTTTTTT

j_gene: TRBJ1-5
v_gene: TRBV10-3
d_gene: -
abundance: -
CDR3aa: CAISEQWVNRGNQPQHF
CDR3nt: TGTGCCATCAGTGAGCAGTGGGTCAATCGGGGCAATCAGCCCCAGCATTTT

j_gene: TRBJ2-3
v_gene: TRBV5-1
d_gene: TRBD2
abundance: -
CDR3aa: CASSSPLAGGTLSTDTQYF
CDR3nt: TGCGCCAGCAGCTCCCCTCTAGCGGGAGGAACGTTAAGCACAGATACGCAGTATTTT

j_gene: TRBJ1-5
v_gene: TRBV5-1
d_gene: TRBD1
abundance: -
CDR3aa: CASSLAPTGGFQPQHF
CDR3nt: TGCGCCAGCAGCTTGGCCCCGACAGGGGGCTTCCAGCCCCAGCATTTT

j_gene: TRBJ1-2
v_gene: TRBV28
d_gene: -
abundance: once
CDR3aa: CASSGGLGEVANYGYTF
CDR3nt: TGTGCCAGCAGTGGGGGACTTGGGGAGGTGGCTAACTATGGCTACACCTTC

j_gene: TRBJ2-1
v_gene: TRBV19
d_gene: -
abundance: few
CDR3aa: CASSNLAWSYNEQFF
CDR3nt: TGTGCCAGTAGTAATCTAGCGTGGTCCTACAATGAGCAGTTCTTC

j_gene: TRBJ2-3
v_gene: TRBV29-1
d_gene: -
abundance: -
CDR3aa: CSVEGTEDTQYF
CDR3nt: TGCAGCGTTGAAGGGACAGAGGATACGCAGTATTTT

j_gene: TRBJ1-5
v_gene: TRBV28
d_gene: TRBD1
abundance: -
CDR3aa: CAHRRTGDQPQHF
CDR3nt: TGTGCCCACCGGAGGACAGGAGATCAGCCCCAGCATTTT

j_gene: TRBJ1-5
v_gene: TRBV7-6
d_gene: TRBD1
abundance: -
CDR3aa: CASSPGQGHSNQPQHF
CDR3nt: TGTGCCAGCAGCCCGGGACAGGGCCATAGCAATCAGCCCCAGCATTTT

j_gene: TRBJ2-1
v_gene: TRBV5-1
d_gene: -
abundance: -
CDR3aa: CASSVDSSSYNEQFF
CDR3nt: TGCGCCAGCAGCGTGGACAGTAGCTCCTACAATGAGCAGTTCTTC

j_gene: TRBJ1-5
v_gene: TRBV2
d_gene: TRBD1
abundance: -
CDR3aa: CASSGTGGNQPQHF
CDR3nt: TGTGCCAGCAGTGGGACAGGAGGTAATCAGCCCCAGCATTTT

j_gene: TRBJ2-7
v_gene: TRBV3-1/TRBV3-2
d_gene: TRBD2
abundance: -
CDR3aa: CASSWTSGFIF
CDR3nt: TGTGCCAGCAGCTGGACTAGCGGATTCATCTTC